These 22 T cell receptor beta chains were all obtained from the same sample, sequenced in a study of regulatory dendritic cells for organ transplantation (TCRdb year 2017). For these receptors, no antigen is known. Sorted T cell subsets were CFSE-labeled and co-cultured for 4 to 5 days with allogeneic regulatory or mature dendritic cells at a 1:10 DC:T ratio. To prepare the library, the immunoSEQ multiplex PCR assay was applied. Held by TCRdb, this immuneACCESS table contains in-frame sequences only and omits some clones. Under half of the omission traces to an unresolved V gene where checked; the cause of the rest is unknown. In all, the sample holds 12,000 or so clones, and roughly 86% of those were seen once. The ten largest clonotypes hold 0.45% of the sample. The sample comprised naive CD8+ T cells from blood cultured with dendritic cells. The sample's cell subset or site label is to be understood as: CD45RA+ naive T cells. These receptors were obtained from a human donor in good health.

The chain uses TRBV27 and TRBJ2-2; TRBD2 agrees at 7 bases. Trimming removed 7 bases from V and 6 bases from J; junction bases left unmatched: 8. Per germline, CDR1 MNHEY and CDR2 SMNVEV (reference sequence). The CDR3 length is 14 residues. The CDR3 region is CASKGLEYPGELFF. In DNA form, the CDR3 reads TGTGCCAGCAAAGGACTAGAGTACCCCGGGGAGCTGTTTTTT.

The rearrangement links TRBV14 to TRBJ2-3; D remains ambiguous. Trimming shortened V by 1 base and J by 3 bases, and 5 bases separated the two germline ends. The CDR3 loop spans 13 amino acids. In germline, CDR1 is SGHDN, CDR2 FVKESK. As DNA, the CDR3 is TGTGCCAGCAGCCAAGTTAAAACAGATACGCAGTATTTT. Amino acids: CASSQVKTDTQYF. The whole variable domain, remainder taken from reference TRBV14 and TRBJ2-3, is EAGVTQFPSHSVIEKGQTVTLRCDPISGHDNLYWYRRVMGKEIKFLLHFVKESKQDESGMPNNRFLAERTGGTYSTLKVQPAELEDSGVYFCASSQVKTDTQYFGPGTRLTVL.

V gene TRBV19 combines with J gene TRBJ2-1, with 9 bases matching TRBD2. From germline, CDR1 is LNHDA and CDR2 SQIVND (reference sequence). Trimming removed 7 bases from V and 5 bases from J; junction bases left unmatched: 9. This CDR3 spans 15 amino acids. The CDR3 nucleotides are TGTGCCAGTACGATAGTAGCGGGAGCGAACAATGAGCAGTTCTTC. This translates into CASTIVAGANNEQFF.

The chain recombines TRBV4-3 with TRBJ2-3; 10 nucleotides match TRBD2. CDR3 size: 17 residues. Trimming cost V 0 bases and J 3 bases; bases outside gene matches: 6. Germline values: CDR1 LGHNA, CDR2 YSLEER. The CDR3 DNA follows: TGCGCCAGCAGCCAAGATTACGGGACTAGCGTTACAGATACGCAGTATTTT. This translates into CASSQDYGTSVTDTQYF.

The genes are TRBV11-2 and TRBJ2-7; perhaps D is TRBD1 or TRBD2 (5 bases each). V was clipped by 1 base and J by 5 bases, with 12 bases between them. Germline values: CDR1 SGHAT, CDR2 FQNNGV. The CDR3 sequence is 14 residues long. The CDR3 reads CASSLVGRMNEQYF. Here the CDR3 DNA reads TGTGCCAGCAGCTTAGTGGGACGGATGAACGAGCAGTACTTC. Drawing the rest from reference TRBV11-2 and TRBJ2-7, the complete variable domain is EAGVAQSPRYKIIEKRQSVAFWCNPISGHATLYWYQQILGQGPKLLIQFQNNGVVDDSQLPKDRFSAERLKGVDSTLKIQPAKLEDSAVYLCASSLVGRMNEQYFGPGTRLTVT.

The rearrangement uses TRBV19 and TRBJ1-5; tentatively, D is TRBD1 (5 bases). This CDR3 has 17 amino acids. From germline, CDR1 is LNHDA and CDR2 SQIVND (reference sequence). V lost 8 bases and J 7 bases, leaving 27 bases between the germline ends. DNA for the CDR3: TGTGCCAGTCAAACGATCAACAGGTATTCCCATGGGCAGCCCCAGCATTTT. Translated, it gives CASQTINRYSHGQPQHF.

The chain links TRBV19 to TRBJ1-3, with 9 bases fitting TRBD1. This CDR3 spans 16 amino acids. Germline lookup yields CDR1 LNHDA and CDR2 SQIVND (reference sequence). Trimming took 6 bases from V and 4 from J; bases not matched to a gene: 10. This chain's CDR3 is CASSPPDRGIGNTIYF. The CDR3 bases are TGTGCCAGTAGCCCCCCCGACAGGGGGATAGGAAACACCATATATTTT.

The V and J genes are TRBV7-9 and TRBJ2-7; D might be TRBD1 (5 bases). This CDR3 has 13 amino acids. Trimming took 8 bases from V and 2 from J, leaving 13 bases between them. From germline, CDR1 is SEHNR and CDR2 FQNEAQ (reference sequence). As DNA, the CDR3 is TGTGCCAGCGGACAAACAGGACCCTACGAGCAGTACTTC. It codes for CASGQTGPYEQYF.

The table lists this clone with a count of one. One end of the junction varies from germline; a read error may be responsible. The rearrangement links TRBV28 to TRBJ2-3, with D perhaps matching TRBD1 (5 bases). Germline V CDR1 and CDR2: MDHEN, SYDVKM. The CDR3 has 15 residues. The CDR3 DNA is TGTGCCAGCAGTTTATCGACAGCCAGCACGGATACGCAGTATTTT. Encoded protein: CASSLSTASTDTQYF.

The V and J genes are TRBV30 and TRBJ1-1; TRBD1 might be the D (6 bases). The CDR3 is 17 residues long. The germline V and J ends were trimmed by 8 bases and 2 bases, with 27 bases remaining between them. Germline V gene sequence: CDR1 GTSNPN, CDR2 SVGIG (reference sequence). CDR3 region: CALWRGRVLGGNTEAFF. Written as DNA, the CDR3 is TGTGCCCTCTGGCGGGGGCGGGTTCTAGGGGGTAACACTGAAGCTTTCTTT.

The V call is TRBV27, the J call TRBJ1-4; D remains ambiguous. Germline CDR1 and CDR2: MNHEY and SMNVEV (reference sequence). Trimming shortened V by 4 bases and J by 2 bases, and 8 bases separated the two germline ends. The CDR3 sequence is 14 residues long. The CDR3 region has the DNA TGTGCCAGCAGTTATCGAACCACTAATGAAAAACTGTTTTTT. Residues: CASSYRTTNEKLFF.

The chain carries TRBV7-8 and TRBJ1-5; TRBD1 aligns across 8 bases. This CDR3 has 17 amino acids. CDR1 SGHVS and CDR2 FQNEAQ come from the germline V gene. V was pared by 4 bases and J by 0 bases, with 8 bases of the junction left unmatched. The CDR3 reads CASSSPGTGPSNQPQHF. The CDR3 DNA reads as TGTGCCAGCAGCTCGCCCGGGACAGGACCTAGCAATCAGCCCCAGCATTTT.

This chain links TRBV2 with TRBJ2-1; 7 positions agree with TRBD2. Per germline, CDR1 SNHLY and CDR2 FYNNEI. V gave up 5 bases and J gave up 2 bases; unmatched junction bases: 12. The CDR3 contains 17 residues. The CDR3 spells CASSRLVRENPYNEQFF. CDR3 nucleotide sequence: TGTGCCAGCAGTCGGTTAGTGCGGGAGAATCCCTACAATGAGCAGTTCTTC.

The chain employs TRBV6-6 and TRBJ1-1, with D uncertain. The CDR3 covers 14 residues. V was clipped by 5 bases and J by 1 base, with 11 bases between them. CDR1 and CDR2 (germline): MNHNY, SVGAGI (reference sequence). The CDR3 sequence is CASSPLGSNTEAFF. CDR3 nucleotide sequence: TGTGCCAGCAGTCCATTGGGGTCGAACACTGAAGCTTTCTTT.

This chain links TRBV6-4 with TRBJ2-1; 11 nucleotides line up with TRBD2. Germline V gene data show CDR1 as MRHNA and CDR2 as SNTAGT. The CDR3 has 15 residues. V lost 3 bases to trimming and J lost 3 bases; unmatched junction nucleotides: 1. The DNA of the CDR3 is TGTGCCAGCAGTGATGGGACTAGCGGCTACAATGAGCAGTTCTTC. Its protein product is CASSDGTSGYNEQFF.

The CDR3: CASSRKGLGFMNTEAFF. As DNA, the CDR3 is TGTGCCAGCAGCCGGAAAGGTTTAGGATTCATGAACACTGAAGCTTTCTTT. The chain couples TRBV7-6 to TRBJ1-1; D ambiguous. The V gene lost 5 bases and the J gene lost 0 bases, with 19 bases spanning the gap. From germline, CDR1 is SGHVS and CDR2 FNYEAQ. CDR3 length: 17 residues.

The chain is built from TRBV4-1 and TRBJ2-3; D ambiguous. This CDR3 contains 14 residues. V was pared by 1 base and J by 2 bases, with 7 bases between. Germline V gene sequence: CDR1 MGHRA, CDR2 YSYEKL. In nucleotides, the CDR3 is TGCGCCAGCAGCCAAGGCCCACTCACAGATACGCAGTATTTT. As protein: CASSQGPLTDTQYF.

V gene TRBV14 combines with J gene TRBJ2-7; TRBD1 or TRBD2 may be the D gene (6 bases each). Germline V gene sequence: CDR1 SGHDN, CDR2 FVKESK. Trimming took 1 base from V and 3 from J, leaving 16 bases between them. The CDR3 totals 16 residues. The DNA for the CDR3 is TGTGCCAGCAGCCAAGCGGGGGCTGCTGTTCTCTACGAGCAGTACTTC. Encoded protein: CASSQAGAAVLYEQYF. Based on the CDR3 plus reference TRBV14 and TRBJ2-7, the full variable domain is EAGVTQFPSHSVIEKGQTVTLRCDPISGHDNLYWYRRVMGKEIKFLLHFVKESKQDESGMPNNRFLAERTGGTYSTLKVQPAELEDSGVYFCASSQAGAAVLYEQYFGPGTRLTVT.

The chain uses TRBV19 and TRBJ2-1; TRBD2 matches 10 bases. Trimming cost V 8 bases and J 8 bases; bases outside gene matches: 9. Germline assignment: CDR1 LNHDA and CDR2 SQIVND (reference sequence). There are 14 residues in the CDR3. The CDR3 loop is CASGLAGGNYEQFF. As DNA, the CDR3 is TGTGCCAGTGGATTAGCGGGGGGCAACTATGAGCAGTTCTTC.

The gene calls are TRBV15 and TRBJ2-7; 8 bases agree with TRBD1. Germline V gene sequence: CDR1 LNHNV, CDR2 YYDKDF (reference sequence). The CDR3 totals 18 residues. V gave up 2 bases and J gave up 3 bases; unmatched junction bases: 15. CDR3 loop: CATSRPSGGLHRGYEQYF. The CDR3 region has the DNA TGTGCCACCAGCAGACCTTCAGGGGGCCTACATCGAGGCTACGAGCAGTACTTC.

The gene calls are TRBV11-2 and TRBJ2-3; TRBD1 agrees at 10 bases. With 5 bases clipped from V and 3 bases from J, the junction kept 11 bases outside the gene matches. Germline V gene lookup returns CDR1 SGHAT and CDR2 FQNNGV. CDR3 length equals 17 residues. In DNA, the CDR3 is TGTGCCAGCAGCCCACGACTGACAGGGGGCGCGACAGATACGCAGTATTTT. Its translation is CASSPRLTGGATDTQYF.

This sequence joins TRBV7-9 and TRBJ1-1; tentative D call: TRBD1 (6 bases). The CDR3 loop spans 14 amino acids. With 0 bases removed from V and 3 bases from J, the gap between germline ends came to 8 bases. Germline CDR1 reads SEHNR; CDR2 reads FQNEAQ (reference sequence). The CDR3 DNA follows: TGTGCCAGCAGCTTAGCGGACAGATACACTGAAGCTTTCTTT. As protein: CASSLADRYTEAFF.